The 23 T cell receptor beta chains presented below share a single source sample, sequenced in a study of cytomegalovirus exposure and HLA in healthy donors (dated by TCRdb to the late 2010s). The method was the immunoSEQ multiplex PCR assay. For the multiplex PCR, a mixture combining 60 forward primers for TCR Vbeta segments and 13 reverse primers for TCR Jbeta segments was used. Not all clones reach the TCRdb copy of this immuneACCESS table, which keeps in-frame sequences only. Checked studies attribute under half of the gap to unresolved V genes and leave the rest unexplained. The sample contains 200,000 to 250,000 clones, about 80% of them found a single time. The top ten clones comprise 15% to 19% of the sample. The specimen was PBMCs. The source is a man in his forties in good health and CMV-seronegative.

The rearrangement uses TRBV6-5 and TRBJ2-1; D not certain. The length of the CDR3 is 14 residues. Trimming took off 0 bases at V and 2 bases at J, with 5 bases between the two ends. Germline loops: CDR1 MNHEY, CDR2 SVGAGI. CDR3 sequence reads: CASSYSGAYNEQFF. The DNA for the CDR3 is TGTGCCAGCAGTTACTCCGGTGCCTACAATGAGCAGTTCTTC.

The J gene is TRBJ2-5, the V gene TRBV7-9, with D tentatively TRBD2 (7 bases). V was shortened by 0 bases and J by 5 bases, with 22 bases between the two germline ends. Looked up from germline, CDR1 is SEHNR and CDR2 is FQNEAQ (reference sequence). This CDR3 comprises 18 residues. The CDR3 bases are TGTGCCAGCAGCTTAGCTTTTCTCACAGGGAGGGTGATGGAGACCCAGTACTTC. Translated: CASSLAFLTGRVMETQYF. Looking up the rest from reference TRBV7-9 and TRBJ2-5 gives the full variable domain: DTGVSQNPRHKITKRGQNVTFRCDPISEHNRLYWYRQTLGQGPEFLTYFQNEAQLEKSRLLSDRFSAERPKGSFSTLEIQRTEQGDSAMYLCASSLAFLTGRVMETQYFGPGTRLLVL.

The CDR3 spells CASSKPGLGIFEQYF. The CDR3 bases are TGTGCCAGCAGTAAGCCGGGACTAGGTATCTTCGAGCAGTACTTC. The V and J genes are TRBV7-2 and TRBJ2-7; 8 bases are a match to TRBD2. The CDR3 extends over 15 amino acids. The ends lost 6 bases at V and 6 bases at J; junction bases unmatched: 13. Germline values: CDR1 SGHTA, CDR2 FQGNSA.

The J gene is TRBJ2-1, the V gene TRBV7-6; 12 bases match TRBD2. The trim removed 5 bases at V and 8 bases at J, leaving 4 bases unmatched. From germline, CDR1 is SGHVS and CDR2 FNYEAQ. This CDR3 is 14 amino acids long. The CDR3 sequence: CASSLGLAGYEQFF. For the CDR3, the DNA is TGTGCCAGCAGCCTCGGACTAGCGGGATATGAGCAGTTCTTC.

A word on this clone: The identical CDR3 is also encoded by other nucleotide sequences in the sample. This rearrangement joins TRBV20-1 to TRBJ2-7; D remains ambiguous. CDR1 is DFQATT, CDR2 SNEGSKA, per germline (reference sequence). The CDR3 is 11 residues long. Deletions cut 0 bases from V and 3 bases from J, with 3 bases between. The CDR3 protein is CSARDIYEQYF. CDR3 bases: TGCAGTGCTAGAGATATCTACGAGCAGTACTTC.

V is TRBV4-2 and J is TRBJ2-1, with 10 bases lining up with TRBD2. The CDR3 is made up of 17 amino acids. The germline gives CDR1 LGHNA, CDR2 YNFKEQ. Unmatched junction bases numbered 6, after V lost 0 bases and J lost 4 bases. The DNA of the CDR3 is TGTGCCAGCAGCCAAGATGGGCTAGCGGGAGTTTACAATGAGCAGTTCTTC. Protein product: CASSQDGLAGVYNEQFF.

V and J are TRBV6-6 and TRBJ2-1; 10 bases are shared with TRBD2. The length of the CDR3 is 16 residues. Trimming removed 6 bases from V and 2 bases from J; junction bases left unmatched: 7. The V gene's germline CDR1 is MNHNY and CDR2 SVGAGI (reference sequence). The DNA of the CDR3 is TGTGCCAGCAGCTTCGGACTAGCGGAGACCTACAATGAGCAGTTCTTC. Encoded protein: CASSFGLAETYNEQFF.

V usage is TRBV5-4 and J usage is TRBJ2-7; 9 positions match TRBD1. V gave up 4 bases and J gave up 6 bases; unmatched junction bases: 8. Germline CDR1 is SGHNT and CDR2 is YYREEE (reference sequence). This CDR3 contains 14 residues. This CDR3 reads CASSPGTGKIEQYF. In DNA, the CDR3 is TGTGCCAGCAGCCCCGGGACAGGGAAGATCGAGCAGTACTTC. The entire variable domain, with the rest obtained from reference TRBV5-4 and TRBJ2-7, is as follows: ETGVTQSPTHLIKTRGQQVTLRCSSQSGHNTVSWYQQALGQGPQFIFQYYREEENGRGNFPPRFSGLQFPNYSSELNVNALELDDSALYLCASSPGTGKIEQYFGPGTRLTVT.

This clone was counted only a few times. The V call is TRBV27, the J call TRBJ2-5; D not resolved. The germline gives CDR1 MNHEY, CDR2 SMNVEV (reference sequence). The CDR3 runs to 14 residues. Trimming shortened V by 6 bases and J by 4 bases, and 15 bases separated the two germline ends. The CDR3 loop reads CASSPAFMRETQYF. The CDR3 nucleotides read TGTGCCAGCAGCCCCGCCTTCATGAGAGAGACCCAGTACTTC.

The sample holds a few counts of this clone. The genes are TRBV4-3 and TRBJ2-3, with D tentatively TRBD1 (5 bases). The V end lost 1 base, the J end lost 2 bases, and 13 bases lay between the germline ends. In germline, CDR1 is LGHNA, CDR2 YSLEER. CDR3 length equals 16 residues. Written as DNA, the CDR3 is TGCGCCAGCAGCCAAGGAGCTTCGACAGCCACAGATACGCAGTATTTT. It encodes CASSQGASTATDTQYF.

This chain joins TRBV10-3 and TRBJ2-7; D uncertain. The V end was cut by 5 bases, the J end by 2 bases, with 10 bases between. This CDR3 has 13 amino acids. The germline V gene encodes CDR1 ENHRY and CDR2 SYGVKD. CDR3 coding DNA: TGTGCCATCAGTCGACTGGAGACCTACGAGCAGTACTTC. It is translated as CAISRLETYEQYF.

This chain connects TRBV5-1 to TRBJ2-1; TRBD2 matches 10 bases. V gave up 5 bases and J gave up 5 bases; unmatched junction bases: 7. There are 15 residues in the CDR3. The germline V gene encodes CDR1 SGHRS and CDR2 YFSETQ. The CDR3 loop reads CASRWLAGADNEQFF. The CDR3 DNA follows: TGCGCCAGCAGATGGCTAGCGGGAGCCGACAATGAGCAGTTCTTC.

The sample holds one count of this clone. The J gene is TRBJ2-3, the V gene TRBV7-9; 8 bases match TRBD1. V was clipped by 9 bases and J by 4 bases; unmatched bases: 3. This CDR3 has 12 residues. Germline loops: CDR1 SEHNR, CDR2 FQNEAQ (reference sequence). The CDR3: CARQGEADTQYF. The CDR3 region has the DNA TGTGCCAGACAGGGGGAGGCAGATACGCAGTATTTT. The full variable domain, rest sourced from reference TRBV7-9 and TRBJ2-3, is DTGVSQNPRHKITKRGQNVTFRCDPISEHNRLYWYRQTLGQGPEFLTYFQNEAQLEKSRLLSDRFSAERPKGSFSTLEIQRTEQGDSAMYLCARQGEADTQYFGPGTRLTVL.

V gene TRBV4-3 combines with J gene TRBJ1-4; tentative D call: TRBD1 (5 bases). With 0 bases removed from V and 1 base from J, the gap between germline ends came to 18 bases. The CDR3 has 19 residues. Germline loops: CDR1 LGHNA, CDR2 YSLEER. CDR3 bases: TGCGCCAGCAGCCAAGATAGGGCAGGGTCGTTAGGAACTAATGAAAAACTGTTTTTT. It encodes CASSQDRAGSLGTNEKLFF.

V and J are TRBV11-2 and TRBJ2-1, with D uncertain. The CDR3 extends over 11 amino acids. V dropped 4 bases and J dropped 7 bases, with 5 bases sitting between them. CDR1 SGHAT and CDR2 FQNNGV come from the germline V gene. CDR3 nucleotides: TGTGCCAGCAGCTCTTCTAATGAGCAGTTCTTC. Amino acid sequence: CASSSSNEQFF.

This chain uses TRBV9 with TRBJ2-7; 7 bases are shared with TRBD1. There are 15 residues in the CDR3. In germline, CDR1 is SGDLS, CDR2 YYNGEE. The trim removed 4 bases at V and 0 bases at J, leaving 7 bases unmatched. CDR3 amino acids: CASSPWDSASYEQYF. CDR3 in DNA: TGTGCCAGCAGCCCATGGGACAGTGCCTCCTACGAGCAGTACTTC.

This chain links TRBV9 with TRBJ1-1; 9 bases fit TRBD1. Germline lookup yields CDR1 SGDLS and CDR2 YYNGEE. J was trimmed by 3 bases and V by 4 bases; bases with no gene match: 7. The CDR3 consists of 15 residues. CDR3 nucleotide sequence: TGTGCCAGCAGCACCGAGGACAGGGGAGACACTGAAGCTTTCTTT. Encoded protein: CASSTEDRGDTEAFF.

The chain uses TRBV19 and TRBJ2-7; the D gene is possibly TRBD2 (5 bases). The V end was cut by 5 bases, the J end by 5 bases, with 19 bases between. This CDR3 has 15 amino acids. Germline CDR1 and CDR2: LNHDA and SQIVND (reference sequence). CDR3 nucleotide sequence: TGTGCCAGTAGTCTCGGCGGCACTATCGGGGACGAGCAGTACTTC. It is translated as CASSLGGTIGDEQYF.

V is TRBV4-2 and J is TRBJ1-2; D perhaps matches TRBD1 (5 bases). In germline, CDR1 is LGHNA, CDR2 YNFKEQ. Trimming took 0 bases from V and 5 from J, leaving 19 bases between them. This CDR3 has 17 amino acids. The CDR3 DNA follows: TGTGCCAGCAGCCAAGACGCGGGCAGGGAAGGAGGGTATGGCTACACCTTC. It is translated as CASSQDAGREGGYGYTF.

The gene calls are TRBV30 and TRBJ2-7; 10 bases match TRBD2. V was clipped by 2 bases and J by 6 bases; unmatched bases: 19. The CDR3 runs 18 residues. CDR1 is GTSNPN and CDR2 is SVGIG in the germline V gene (reference sequence). CDR3 sequence: CAWSPPWASGRWASEQYF. CDR3 sequence (DNA): TGTGCCTGGAGTCCTCCTTGGGCTAGCGGGAGATGGGCCAGCGAGCAGTACTTC. Filled out from reference TRBV30 and TRBJ2-7, the complete variable domain reads SQTIHQWPATLVQPVGSPLSLECTVEGTSNPNLYWYRQAAGRGLQLLFYSVGIGQISSEVPQNLSASRPQDRQFILSSKKLLLSDSGFYLCAWSPPWASGRWASEQYFGPGTRLTVT.

This clone was found a few times. This chain links TRBV6-5 with TRBJ2-2; 8 bases are a match to TRBD1. This CDR3 spans 16 amino acids. Unmatched junction bases numbered 6, after V lost 0 bases and J lost 6 bases. Germline CDR1 and CDR2: MNHEY and SVGAGI. The CDR3 region has the DNA TGTGCCAGCAGTTACTCAGGCAGGGGGCGGGCCGGGGAGCTGTTTTTT. Protein: CASSYSGRGRAGELFF.

The genes are TRBV6-1 and TRBJ2-2, with D perhaps TRBD1 (6 bases). Germline CDR1 reads MNHNS; CDR2 reads SASEGT. V was pared by 10 bases and J by 4 bases, with 16 bases between. This CDR3 has 14 residues. The CDR3 sequence is CATRQGFATGELFF. CDR3 nucleotide sequence: TGTGCCACCAGGCAGGGGTTTGCCACCGGGGAGCTGTTTTTT.

This sequence joins TRBV4-1 and TRBJ2-5, with unresolved D. Between the trimmed V and J ends, which lost 1 base and 1 base, there was a span of 7 bases. Germline values: CDR1 MGHRA, CDR2 YSYEKL. The length of the CDR3 is 14 residues. The CDR3: CASSQVVVQETQYF. The CDR3 bases are TGCGCCAGCAGCCAAGTAGTAGTCCAAGAGACCCAGTACTTC.